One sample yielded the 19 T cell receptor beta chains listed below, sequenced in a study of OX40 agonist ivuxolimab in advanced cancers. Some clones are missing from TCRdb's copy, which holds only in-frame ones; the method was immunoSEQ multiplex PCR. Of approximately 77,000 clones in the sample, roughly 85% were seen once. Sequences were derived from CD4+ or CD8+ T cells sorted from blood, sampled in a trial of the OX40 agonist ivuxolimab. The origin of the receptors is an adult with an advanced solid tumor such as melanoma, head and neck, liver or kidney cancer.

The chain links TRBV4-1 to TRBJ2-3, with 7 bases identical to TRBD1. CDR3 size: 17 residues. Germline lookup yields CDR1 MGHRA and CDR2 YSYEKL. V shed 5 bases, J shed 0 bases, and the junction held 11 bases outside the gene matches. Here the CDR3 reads CASSARGWTGSTDTQYF. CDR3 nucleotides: TGCGCCAGCAGCGCTCGAGGGTGGACAGGTAGCACAGATACGCAGTATTTT.

CDR3: CASSLDRRVATEAFF. DNA of the CDR3: TGTGCCAGCAGCCTGGACAGGAGGGTTGCCACTGAAGCTTTCTTT. This rearrangement joins TRBV28 to TRBJ1-1, with 7 bases aligning to TRBD1. With V trimmed by 6 bases and J by 4 bases, 11 bases remained unmatched. Looked up from germline, CDR1 is MDHEN and CDR2 is SYDVKM. The CDR3 extends over 15 amino acids.

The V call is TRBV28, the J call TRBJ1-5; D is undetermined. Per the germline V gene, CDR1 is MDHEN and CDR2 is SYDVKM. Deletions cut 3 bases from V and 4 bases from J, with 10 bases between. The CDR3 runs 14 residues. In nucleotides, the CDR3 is TGTGCCAGCAGTTTCAGATCGGGGAATCAGCCCCAGCATTTT. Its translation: CASSFRSGNQPQHF.

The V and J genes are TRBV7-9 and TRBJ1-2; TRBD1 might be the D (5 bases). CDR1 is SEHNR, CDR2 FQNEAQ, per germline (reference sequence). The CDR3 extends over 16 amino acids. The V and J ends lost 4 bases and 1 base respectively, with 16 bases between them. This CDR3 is CASSYSVGAFNYGYTF. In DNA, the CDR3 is TGTGCCAGCAGCTACTCGGTTGGGGCCTTTAACTATGGCTACACCTTC.

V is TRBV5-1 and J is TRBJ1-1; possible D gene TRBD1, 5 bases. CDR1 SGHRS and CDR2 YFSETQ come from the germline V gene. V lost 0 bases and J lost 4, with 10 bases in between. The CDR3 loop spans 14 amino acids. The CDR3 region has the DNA TGCGCCAGCAGCTTGGCCCGGCAGGGCACTGAAGCTTTCTTT. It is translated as CASSLARQGTEAFF.

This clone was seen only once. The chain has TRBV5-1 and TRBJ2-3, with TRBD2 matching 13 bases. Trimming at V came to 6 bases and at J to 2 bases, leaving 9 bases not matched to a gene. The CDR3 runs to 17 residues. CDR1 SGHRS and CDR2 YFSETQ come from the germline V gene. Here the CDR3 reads CASMWGTSGTYTDTQYF. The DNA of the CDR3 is TGCGCCAGCATGTGGGGGACTAGCGGGACCTACACAGATACGCAGTATTTT.

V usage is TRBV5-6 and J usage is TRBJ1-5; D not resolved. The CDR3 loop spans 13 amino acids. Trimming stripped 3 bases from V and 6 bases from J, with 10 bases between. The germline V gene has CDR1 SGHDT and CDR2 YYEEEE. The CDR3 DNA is TGTGCCAGCAGCTGGGAAGGTAGTCAGCCCCAGCATTTT. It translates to CASSWEGSQPQHF. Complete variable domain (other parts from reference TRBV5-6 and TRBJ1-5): DAGVTQSPTHLIKTRGQQVTLRCSPKSGHDTVSWYQQALGQGPQFIFQYYEEEERQRGNFPDRFSGHQFPNYSSELNVNALLLGDSALYLCASSWEGSQPQHFGDGTRLSIL.

As DNA, the CDR3 is TGTGCCACCAGCGGCGGGACTTACAATGAGCAGTTCTTC. This encodes CATSGGTYNEQFF. V gene TRBV15 combines with J gene TRBJ2-1; a weak D match, TRBD2 (6 bases). Germline V gene data show CDR1 as LNHNV and CDR2 as YYDKDF (reference sequence). The V end lost 5 bases, the J end lost 4 bases, and 9 bases lay between the germline ends. This CDR3 is built from 13 residues.

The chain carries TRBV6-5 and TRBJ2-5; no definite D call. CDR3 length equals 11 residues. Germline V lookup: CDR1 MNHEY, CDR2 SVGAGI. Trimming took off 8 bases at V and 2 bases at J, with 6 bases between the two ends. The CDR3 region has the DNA TGTGCCAGCGAGCAGCAAGAGACCCAGTACTTC. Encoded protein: CASEQQETQYF.

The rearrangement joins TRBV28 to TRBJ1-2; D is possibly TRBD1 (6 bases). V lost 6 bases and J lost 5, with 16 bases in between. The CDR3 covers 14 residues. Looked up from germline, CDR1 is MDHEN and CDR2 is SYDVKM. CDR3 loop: CASRKEGGRYGYTF. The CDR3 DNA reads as TGTGCCAGCAGAAAGGAGGGGGGTCGATATGGCTACACCTTC.

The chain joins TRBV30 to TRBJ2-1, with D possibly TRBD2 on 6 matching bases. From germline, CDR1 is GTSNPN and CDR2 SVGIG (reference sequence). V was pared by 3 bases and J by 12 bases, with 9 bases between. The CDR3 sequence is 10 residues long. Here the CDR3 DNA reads TGTGCCTGGAGGCGGGACGTGCAGTTCTTC. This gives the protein CAWRRDVQFF.

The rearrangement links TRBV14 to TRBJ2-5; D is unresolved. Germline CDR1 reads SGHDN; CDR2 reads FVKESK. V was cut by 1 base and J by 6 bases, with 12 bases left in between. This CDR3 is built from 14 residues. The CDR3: CASSQGRAKQTQYF. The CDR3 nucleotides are TGTGCCAGCAGCCAAGGTCGGGCGAAGCAGACCCAGTACTTC. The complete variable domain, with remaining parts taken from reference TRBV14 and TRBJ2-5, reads EAGVTQFPSHSVIEKGQTVTLRCDPISGHDNLYWYRRVMGKEIKFLLHFVKESKQDESGMPNNRFLAERTGGTYSTLKVQPAELEDSGVYFCASSQGRAKQTQYFGPGTRLLVL.

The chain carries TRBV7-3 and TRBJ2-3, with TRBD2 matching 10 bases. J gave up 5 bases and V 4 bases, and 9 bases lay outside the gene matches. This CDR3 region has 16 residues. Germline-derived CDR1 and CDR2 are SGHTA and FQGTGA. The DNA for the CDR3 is TGTGCCAGCAGCTCGCAAGCGGGGGGGATTGGAGATACGCAGTATTTT. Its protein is CASSSQAGGIGDTQYF.

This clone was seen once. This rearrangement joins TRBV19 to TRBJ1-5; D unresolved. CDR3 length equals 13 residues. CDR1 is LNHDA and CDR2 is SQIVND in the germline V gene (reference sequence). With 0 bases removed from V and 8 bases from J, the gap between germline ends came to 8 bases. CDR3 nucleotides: TGTGCCAGTAGTATAGATCAAGTGAAGCCCCAGCATTTT. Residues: CASSIDQVKPQHF.

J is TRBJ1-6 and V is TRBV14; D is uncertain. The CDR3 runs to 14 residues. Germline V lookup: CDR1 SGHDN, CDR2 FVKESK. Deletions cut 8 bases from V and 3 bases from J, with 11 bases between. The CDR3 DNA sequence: TGTGCCAGCCGTACAGAAGTCTATAATTCACCCCTCCACTTT. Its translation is CASRTEVYNSPLHF.

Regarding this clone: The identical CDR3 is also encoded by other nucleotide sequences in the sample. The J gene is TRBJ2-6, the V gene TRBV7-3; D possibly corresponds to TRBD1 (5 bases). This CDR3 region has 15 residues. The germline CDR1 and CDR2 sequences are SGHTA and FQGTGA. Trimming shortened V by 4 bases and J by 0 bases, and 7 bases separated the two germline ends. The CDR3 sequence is CASSYQGSGANVLTF. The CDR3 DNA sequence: TGTGCCAGCAGCTACCAGGGCTCTGGGGCCAACGTCCTGACTTTC. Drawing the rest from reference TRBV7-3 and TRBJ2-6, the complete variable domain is GAGVSQTPSNKVTEKGKYVELRCDPISGHTALYWYRQSLGQGPEFLIYFQGTGAADDSGLPNDRFFAVRPEGSVSTLKIQRTERGDSAVYLCASSYQGSGANVLTFGAGSRLTVL.

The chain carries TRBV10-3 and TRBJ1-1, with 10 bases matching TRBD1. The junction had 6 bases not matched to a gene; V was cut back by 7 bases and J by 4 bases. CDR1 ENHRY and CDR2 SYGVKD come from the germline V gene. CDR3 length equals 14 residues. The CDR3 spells CAITLTGGVTEAFF. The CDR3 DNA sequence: TGTGCCATCACTCTGACAGGGGGCGTCACTGAAGCTTTCTTT.

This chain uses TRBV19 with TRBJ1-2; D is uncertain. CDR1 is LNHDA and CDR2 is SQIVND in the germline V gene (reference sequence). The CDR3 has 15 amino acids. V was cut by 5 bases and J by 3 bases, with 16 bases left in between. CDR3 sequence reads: CASSGLRVRDYGYTF. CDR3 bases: TGTGCCAGTAGTGGCCTCCGGGTTAGGGACTATGGCTACACCTTC.

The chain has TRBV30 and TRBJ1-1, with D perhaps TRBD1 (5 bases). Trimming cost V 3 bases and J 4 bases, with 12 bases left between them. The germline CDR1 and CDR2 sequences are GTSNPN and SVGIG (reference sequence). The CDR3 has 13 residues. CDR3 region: CAWSARGGTEAFF. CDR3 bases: TGTGCCTGGAGCGCCCGGGGGGGCACTGAAGCTTTCTTT. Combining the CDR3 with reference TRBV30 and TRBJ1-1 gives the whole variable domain SQTIHQWPATLVQPVGSPLSLECTVEGTSNPNLYWYRQAAGRGLQLLFYSVGIGQISSEVPQNLSASRPQDRQFILSSKKLLLSDSGFYLCAWSARGGTEAFFGQGTRLTVV.